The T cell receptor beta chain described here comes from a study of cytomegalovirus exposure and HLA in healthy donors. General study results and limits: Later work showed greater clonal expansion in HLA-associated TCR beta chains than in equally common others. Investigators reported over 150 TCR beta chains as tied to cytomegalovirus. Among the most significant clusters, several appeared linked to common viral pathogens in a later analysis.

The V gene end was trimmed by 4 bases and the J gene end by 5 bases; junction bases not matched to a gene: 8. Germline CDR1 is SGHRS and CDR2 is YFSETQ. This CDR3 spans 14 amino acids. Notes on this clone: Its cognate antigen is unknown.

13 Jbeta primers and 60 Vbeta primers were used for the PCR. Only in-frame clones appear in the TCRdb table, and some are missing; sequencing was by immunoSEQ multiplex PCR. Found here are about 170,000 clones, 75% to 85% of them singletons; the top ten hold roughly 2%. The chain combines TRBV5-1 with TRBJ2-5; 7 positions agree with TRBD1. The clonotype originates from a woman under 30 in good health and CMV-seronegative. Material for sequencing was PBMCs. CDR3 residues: CASSRGQTSETQYF. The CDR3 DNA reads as TGCGCCAGCAGCCGGGGACAGACCTCCGAGACCCAGTACTTC.